This T cell receptor beta chain appears in the sequencing data of a study of cytomegalovirus exposure and HLA in healthy donors. Study results and limitations: The classifier, whose performance was assessed in both the original and validation cohorts, reportedly diagnosed cytomegalovirus status with high specificity and sensitivity. Researchers catalogued 164 TCR beta chains as cytomegalovirus-associated. A few CMV-associated chains were confirmed in vitro to be specific for CMV antigens.

TCRdb's table, derived via immunoSEQ multiplex PCR, lists solely in-frame clones and lacks some. Of approximately 65,000 clones listed, roughly 96% are singletons. J lost 7 bases, V lost 6 bases, and 9 bases had no gene match. The length of the CDR3 is 13 residues. CDR1 is LNHDA, CDR2 SQIVND, per germline (reference sequence). Concerning this clone itself: The antigen remains undetermined.

The rearrangement links TRBV19 to TRBJ2-7, with 7 bases lining up with TRBD1. The source is a man aged 18 to 30 in good health and CMV-seronegative. Sequencing input: PBMCs. CDR3 bases: TGTGCCAGTAGCTTGACAGGGATGGGGGAGCAGTACTTC. Translated, it gives CASSLTGMGEQYF.